The 30 T cell receptor beta chains given below trace back to one sample, sequenced in a study of blood T cell repertoires in COVID-19. Repertoires were generated with immunoSEQ multiplex PCR, while TCRdb's copy carries only in-frame clones and drops some. The sample contains roughly 80,000 clones, 80% of which appear only once. The sample comprised peripheral blood. These receptors were taken from a man aged 60 to 75 with active or convalescent COVID-19.

The rearrangement links TRBV2 to TRBJ1-5; no definite D call. Germline CDR1 and CDR2: SNHLY and FYNNEI. V was pared by 1 base and J by 7 bases, with 14 bases between. The CDR3 runs to 15 residues. This chain's CDR3 is CASSEVGRERQPQHF. CDR3 nucleotides: TGTGCCAGCAGTGAAGTCGGAAGGGAGAGGCAGCCCCAGCATTTT.

As concerns this clone: Different DNA sequences within this sample yield the same CDR3. This rearrangement joins TRBV13 to TRBJ2-7, with D maybe TRBD2 (7 bases). Trimming removed 3 bases from V and 7 bases from J, with 19 bases in between. Germline assignment: CDR1 PRHDT and CDR2 FYEKMQ (reference sequence). The CDR3 has 15 residues. The CDR3 spells CASSFGLAGAGEQYF. The CDR3 DNA sequence: TGTGCCAGCAGCTTCGGACTCGCGGGGGCGGGGGAGCAGTACTTC.

V is TRBV6-1 and J is TRBJ2-3, with D perhaps matching TRBD2 (5 bases). The V end lost 0 bases, the J end lost 6 bases, and 16 bases lay between the germline ends. This CDR3 is built from 16 residues. Germline V gives CDR1 MNHNS, CDR2 SASEGT. CDR3 sequence: CASSEARLAQFDTQYF. CDR3 DNA: TGTGCCAGCAGTGAAGCACGTCTAGCTCAGTTTGATACGCAGTATTTT.

V gene TRBV9 combines with J gene TRBJ2-1, with a weak D call TRBD1 (6 bases). The CDR3 is 14 residues long. The V gene lost 3 bases and the J gene lost 8 bases, with 15 bases spanning the gap. Germline V gives CDR1 SGDLS, CDR2 YYNGEE. CDR3: CASSDLQGRDEQFF. The CDR3 DNA follows: TGTGCCAGCAGCGACCTACAGGGTCGGGATGAGCAGTTCTTC.

The rearrangement joins TRBV3-1 (or the pseudogene TRBV3-2) to TRBJ1-1; maybe TRBD1 (5 bases). Trimming cost V 1 base and J 0 bases, with 9 bases left between them. This CDR3 contains 15 residues. Germline CDR1 and CDR2: LGHDT and YNNKEL (reference sequence). The CDR3 DNA sequence: TGTGCCAGCAGCCAAGGTGGGGCAATGAACACTGAAGCTTTCTTT. It encodes CASSQGGAMNTEAFF.

The chain is built from TRBV19 and TRBJ1-2; the match to TRBD1 covers 9 bases. Germline values: CDR1 LNHDA, CDR2 SQIVND (reference sequence). The CDR3 is 15 amino acids. Losses at the gene ends were 5 bases for V and 3 bases for J; bases not matched to a gene: 7. In DNA, the CDR3 is TGTGCCAGTAGTTCCCGGGACAGGGCTCACTATGGCTACACCTTC. It is translated as CASSSRDRAHYGYTF.

The chain links TRBV27 to TRBJ2-1, with TRBD2 matching 9 bases. The germline gives CDR1 MNHEY, CDR2 SMNVEV (reference sequence). This CDR3 region has 13 residues. J gave up 7 bases and V 2 bases, and 0 bases lay outside the gene matches. For the CDR3, the DNA is TGTGCCAGCAGTTTAGCGGGGGGGAATGAGCAGTTCTTC. Its translation is CASSLAGGNEQFF.

The rearrangement joins TRBV19 to TRBJ1-5; 10 bases agree with TRBD1. V was pared by 6 bases and J by 1 base, with 9 bases of the junction left unmatched. The CDR3 runs to 17 residues. Germline-derived CDR1 and CDR2 are LNHDA and SQIVND (reference sequence). CDR3 residues: CASRTTGGSGSNQPQHF. The CDR3, as DNA: TGTGCCAGTAGAACGACAGGGGGCAGTGGGAGCAATCAGCCCCAGCATTTT. The complete variable domain, with remaining parts taken from reference TRBV19 and TRBJ1-5, reads DGGITQSPKYLFRKEGQNVTLSCEQNLNHDAMYWYRQDPGQGLRLIYYSQIVNDFQKGDIAEGYSVSREKKESFPLTVTSAQKNPTAFYLCASRTTGGSGSNQPQHFGDGTRLSIL.

This clone was counted only a few times. The gene calls are TRBV18 and TRBJ1-5, with D tentatively TRBD1 (6 bases). This CDR3 has 16 amino acids. From germline, CDR1 is KGHSH and CDR2 LQKENI. The V gene lost 3 bases and the J gene lost 0 bases, with 12 bases spanning the gap. For the CDR3, the DNA is TGTGCCAGCTCACCGACGGACAGTAATAGCAATCAGCCCCAGCATTTT. It translates to CASSPTDSNSNQPQHF.

V is TRBV5-1 and J is TRBJ2-1; 9 bases fit TRBD1. Germline V CDR1 and CDR2: SGHRS, YFSETQ. This CDR3 spans 15 amino acids. V shed 4 bases and J 9 bases; nucleotides not matched to a gene: 11. CDR3 DNA: TGCGCCAGCAGCAAGGAGGGACAGGGTACAAGTGAGCAGTTCTTC. This codes for CASSKEGQGTSEQFF.

In this sample, this clone turned up once. The chain couples TRBV19 to TRBJ1-1; TRBD1 might be the D (6 bases). The V end was cut by 11 bases, the J end by 0 bases, with 19 bases between. CDR3 length equals 15 residues. From germline, CDR1 is LNHDA and CDR2 SQIVND (reference sequence). As DNA, the CDR3 is TGTGCCTGCTCTTCGGGACAAGTAATGAACACTGAAGCTTTCTTT. It is translated as CACSSGQVMNTEAFF.

The chain uses TRBV7-9 and TRBJ2-7; TRBD1 matches 9 bases. Germline assignment: CDR1 SEHNR and CDR2 FQNEAQ (reference sequence). This CDR3 is 16 amino acids long. Losses at the gene ends were 0 bases for V and 6 bases for J; bases not matched to a gene: 9. The CDR3 spells CASSLASGQGGAEQYF. The CDR3 DNA sequence: TGTGCCAGCAGCTTAGCATCGGGACAGGGTGGGGCCGAGCAGTACTTC. The full variable domain, completed using reference TRBV7-9 and TRBJ2-7, is DTGVSQNPRHKITKRGQNVTFRCDPISEHNRLYWYRQTLGQGPEFLTYFQNEAQLEKSRLLSDRFSAERPKGSFSTLEIQRTEQGDSAMYLCASSLASGQGGAEQYFGPGTRLTVT.

The rearrangement links TRBV14 to TRBJ2-1; TRBD2 aligns across 9 bases. Germline V CDR1 and CDR2: SGHDN, FVKESK. Germline trimming cut 10 bases from V and 4 bases from J; bases unmatched to any gene: 5. This CDR3 is built from 13 residues. The CDR3 nucleotides are TGTGCCACTAGCGGGGTCCCATACAATGAGCAGTTCTTC. Protein product: CATSGVPYNEQFF.

The V gene is TRBV6-6, the J gene TRBJ2-7; 7 positions agree with TRBD1. Germline CDR1 MNHNY, CDR2 SVGAGI (reference sequence). The CDR3 is made up of 12 amino acids. V shed 10 bases, J shed 2 bases, and the junction held 5 bases outside the gene matches. DNA for the CDR3: TGTGCCACCAGGACAGGCACCTACGAGCAGTACTTC. It encodes CATRTGTYEQYF.

The chain combines TRBV13 with TRBJ1-2, with 10 positions matching TRBD1. V was pared by 4 bases and J by 3 bases, with 5 bases of the junction left unmatched. The CDR3 is 15 residues long. CDR1 PRHDT and CDR2 FYEKMQ come from the germline V gene (reference sequence). The CDR3 here is CASSSDRGQHYGYTF. The DNA of the CDR3 is TGTGCCAGCAGCTCCGACAGGGGGCAGCACTATGGCTACACCTTC.

This clone came up a few times. The chain carries TRBV4-2 and TRBJ2-3; the match to TRBD2 covers 11 bases. Germline CDR1 reads LGHNA; CDR2 reads YNFKEQ. There are 19 residues in the CDR3. V was clipped by 0 bases and J by 6 bases; unmatched bases: 14. The CDR3 DNA reads TGTGCCAGCAGCCAAGATTACCTTAGCGGGGGGGGACTCCGGGATACGCAGTATTTT. Translating gives CASSQDYLSGGGLRDTQYF.

CDR3 sequence: CASLNLPGAGGFYYGYTF. The CDR3 nucleotides are TGTGCCAGCCTAAATCTCCCTGGGGCGGGGGGCTTTTATTATGGCTACACCTTC. This sequence joins TRBV28 and TRBJ1-2, with D maybe TRBD1 (6 bases). Trimming removed 8 bases from V and 5 bases from J, with 30 bases in between. This CDR3 contains 18 residues. Germline V gene lookup returns CDR1 MDHEN and CDR2 SYDVKM.

The CDR3: CASSPTRGVGTDTQYF. The CDR3 region has the DNA TGTGCCAGCTCACCGACTCGCGGGGTTGGCACAGATACGCAGTATTTT. V is TRBV18 and J is TRBJ2-3; D may be TRBD2 (6 bases). The CDR3 runs 16 residues. Germline V lookup: CDR1 KGHSH, CDR2 LQKENI. The V end was cut by 3 bases, the J end by 1 base, with 14 bases between.

The chain uses TRBV5-1 and TRBJ1-1; no reliable D call. The V and J ends lost 0 bases and 4 bases respectively, with 13 bases between them. CDR3 length equals 15 residues. The V gene's germline CDR1 is SGHRS and CDR2 YFSETQ. The CDR3 region has the DNA TGCGCCAGCAGCTTGGAGCTTCACTCGCGCACTGAAGCTTTCTTT. Translation: CASSLELHSRTEAFF.

Here the CDR3 reads CASRAGQGPYEQYF. The CDR3 region has the DNA TGTGCCAGTAGGGCGGGACAGGGACCATACGAGCAGTACTTC. The genes are TRBV19 and TRBJ2-7, with 9 bases lining up with TRBD1. With 6 bases clipped from V and 4 bases from J, the junction kept 7 bases outside the gene matches. CDR3 length equals 14 residues. The germline V gene has CDR1 LNHDA and CDR2 SQIVND (reference sequence).

The gene calls are TRBV5-8 and TRBJ2-5; tentative D call: TRBD1 (7 bases). The CDR3 runs to 12 residues. CDR1 and CDR2 (germline): SGHTS, YDEGEE. V was pared by 4 bases and J by 7 bases, with 11 bases between. The CDR3 region is CASSGTAGTQYF. As DNA, the CDR3 is TGTGCCAGCAGCGGGACAGCGGGGACCCAGTACTTC.

This sequence joins TRBV29-1 and TRBJ1-2; 8 bases match TRBD1. The length of the CDR3 is 12 residues. Germline V CDR1 and CDR2: SQVTM, ANQGSEA. The J segment lost 7 bases and the V segment lost 1 base, leaving 2 bases of the junction unmatched. CDR3 sequence (DNA): TGCAGCGTTGAAGTCGGACAGGGTGGCTACACCTTC. Its translation is CSVEVGQGGYTF.

CDR3 sequence reads: CASSYSRARGYGYTF. DNA of the CDR3: TGTGCCAGCAGTTACAGCAGAGCTAGGGGGTATGGCTACACCTTC. The V gene is TRBV6-5, the J gene TRBJ1-2; D might be TRBD1 (6 bases). There are 15 residues in the CDR3. The germline V gene encodes CDR1 MNHEY and CDR2 SVGAGI. Deletions cut 2 bases from V and 5 bases from J, with 15 bases between.

Here the CDR3 DNA reads TGTGCCAGCAGCTTGGGCTCGTTGGTTACAGATACGCAGTATTTT. Its protein is CASSLGSLVTDTQYF. This chain links TRBV7-6 with TRBJ2-3; D uncertain. Germline-derived CDR1 and CDR2 are SGHVS and FNYEAQ. This CDR3 has 15 amino acids. Between the trimmed V and J ends, which lost 3 bases and 3 bases, there was a span of 13 bases.

The V and J genes are TRBV2 and TRBJ1-5; 10 nucleotides align to TRBD1. The germline V gene has CDR1 SNHLY and CDR2 FYNNEI. There are 14 residues in the CDR3. The V gene end was trimmed by 4 bases and the J gene end by 7 bases; junction bases not matched to a gene: 4. The CDR3: CASSGQGADQPQHF. The CDR3, as DNA: TGTGCCAGCAGTGGACAGGGGGCTGACCAGCCCCAGCATTTT.

This clone was seen once. The chain combines TRBV7-2 with TRBJ2-7; 8 bases line up with TRBD1. V was clipped by 1 base and J by 7 bases; unmatched bases: 21. The germline CDR1 and CDR2 sequences are SGHTA and FQGNSA. The CDR3 runs to 19 residues. For the CDR3, the DNA is TGTGCCAGCAGCTTAGTCGCGGCCGGACAGGGAAGGTTGGTGGGAGAGCAGTACTTC. This codes for CASSLVAAGQGRLVGEQYF.

This chain connects TRBV5-5 to TRBJ1-5; the D gene is possibly TRBD1 (6 bases). The CDR3 has 15 amino acids. Germline-derived CDR1 and CDR2 are SGHKS and YYEKEE (reference sequence). The V and J ends lost 2 bases and 4 bases respectively, with 13 bases between them. CDR3: CASSLTGTRNQPQHF. DNA of the CDR3: TGTGCCAGCAGCTTAACCGGGACACGAAATCAGCCCCAGCATTTT.

This clone was counted only a few times. CDR3 coding DNA: TGTGCCAGCAGCCCCGACAGGGGGCATACGGATACGCAGTATTTT. Translated, it gives CASSPDRGHTDTQYF. The chain employs TRBV5-8 and TRBJ2-3; 10 nucleotides agree with TRBD1. This CDR3 has 15 amino acids. J was trimmed by 6 bases and V by 4 bases; bases with no gene match: 8. Germline CDR1 is SGHTS and CDR2 is YDEGEE.

V usage is TRBV15 and J usage is TRBJ2-5, with TRBD2 identical over 14 bases. Trimming removed 5 bases from V and 2 bases from J; junction bases left unmatched: 10. This CDR3 is 18 amino acids long. Germline-derived CDR1 and CDR2 are LNHNV and YYDKDF (reference sequence). The CDR3 spells CATSRGTSGGRTQETQYF. As DNA, the CDR3 is TGTGCCACCAGCCGCGGGACTAGCGGGGGTCGGACTCAAGAGACCCAGTACTTC.

CDR3 DNA: TGTGCCAGCAGCCAAGCCGGGATTGGGAGCAATCAGCCCCAGCATTTT. Amino acids: CASSQAGIGSNQPQHF. The chain uses TRBV4-2 and TRBJ1-5; D remains ambiguous. Germline V gene data show CDR1 as LGHNA and CDR2 as YNFKEQ. The ends were cut back, 1 base at V and 1 base at J, with 11 bases in the middle. This CDR3 has 16 amino acids.